These 9 T cell receptor beta chains were sequenced from one sample in a study of T cells after yellow fever vaccination. MiXCR, run by TCRdb on the 5' RACE reads, gives a single entry per CDR3 protein. The sample carries 500,000 to 650,000 distinct CDR3 sequences, roughly an eighth recorded once. The material sequenced was PBMCs, taken on the day of the yellow fever booster vaccination. The receptors stem from a man younger than 40 who received the YFV17D yellow fever vaccine.

This clonotype was found many times. The chain joins TRBV5-1 to TRBJ2-5; D is possibly TRBD2 (6 bases). The V end was cut by 7 bases, the J end by 3 bases, with 7 bases between. The length of the CDR3 is 11 residues. The germline V gene encodes CDR1 SGHRS and CDR2 YFSETQ. CDR3 loop: CASRGEETQYF. The CDR3 DNA sequence: TGCGCCAGCCGCGGGGAAGAGACCCAGTACTTC.

The chain combines TRBV20-1 with TRBJ1-6; no definite D call. There are 14 residues in the CDR3. Germline CDR1 reads DFQATT; CDR2 reads SNEGSKA (reference sequence). V was cut by 3 bases and J by 7 bases, with 13 bases left in between. The CDR3 coding sequence is TGCAGTGCTAGTCTAAGGGTACCCAATTCACCCCTCCACTTT. This codes for CSASLRVPNSPLHF.

This clonotype was counted at least ten times. The CDR3 is CSAIISTDTQYF. CDR3 coding DNA: TGCAGTGCTATCATAAGCACAGATACGCAGTATTTT. The V gene is TRBV20-1, the J gene TRBJ2-3; D uncertain. CDR3 length: 12 residues. V was pared by 4 bases and J by 0 bases, with 5 bases between. The V gene's germline CDR1 is DFQATT and CDR2 SNEGSKA (reference sequence).

There are a few counts of this clonotype. V usage is TRBV5-1 and J usage is TRBJ2-7, with D perhaps TRBD2 (5 bases). V was pared by 0 bases and J by 1 base, with 11 bases between. The germline V gene encodes CDR1 SGHRS and CDR2 YFSETQ. CDR3 length: 15 amino acids. CDR3 coding DNA: TGCGCCAGCAGCTTGGCCCTAGGGAGTTCCTACGAGCAGTACTTC. Translation gives CASSLALGSSYEQYF.

This clonotype was picked up a small number of times. V is TRBV20-1 and J is TRBJ2-3, with D possibly matching TRBD2 (6 bases). Per germline, CDR1 DFQATT and CDR2 SNEGSKA (reference sequence). The CDR3 length is 15 residues. With 0 bases removed from V and 3 bases from J, the gap between germline ends came to 13 bases. The CDR3 reads CSARDRIGGTDTQYF. Here the CDR3 DNA reads TGCAGTGCTAGAGATAGAATTGGGGGGACAGATACGCAGTATTTT.

The chain recombines TRBV5-1 with TRBJ2-3; D is possibly TRBD2 (6 bases). This CDR3 is built from 16 residues. Germline V gives CDR1 SGHRS, CDR2 YFSETQ. Trimming took off 2 bases at V and 2 bases at J, with 15 bases between the two ends. The DNA for the CDR3 is TGCGCCAGCAGCTTTCCGGGACTTAACCTCACAGATACGCAGTATTTT. It yields the protein CASSFPGLNLTDTQYF.

V gene TRBV24-1 combines with J gene TRBJ2-2, with D uncertain. Between the trimmed V and J ends, which lost 1 base and 6 bases, there was a span of 8 bases. The CDR3 length is 14 residues. The germline gives CDR1 KGHDR, CDR2 SFDVKD. The CDR3 is CATSDFNGSGELFF. The CDR3 nucleotides read TGTGCCACCAGTGATTTCAACGGGTCCGGGGAGCTGTTTTTT.

J is TRBJ2-7 and V is TRBV5-5, with a weak D call TRBD1 (6 bases). The CDR3 has 14 amino acids. The V gene lost 4 bases and the J gene lost 2 bases, with 13 bases spanning the gap. The germline gives CDR1 SGHKS, CDR2 YYEKEE (reference sequence). The CDR3 DNA sequence: TGTGCCAGCAGCGTCCACAGGGCGGCCTACGAGCAGTACTTC. Translated, it gives CASSVHRAAYEQYF.

The CDR3 nucleotides are TGCGCCAGCAGCCAAGATGCTAGCGGGAGCTGGGATACGCAGTATTTT. Its protein product is CASSQDASGSWDTQYF. The V and J genes are TRBV4-1 and TRBJ2-3, with TRBD2 matching over 10 bases. The CDR3 consists of 16 residues. V trimming: 0 bases; J trimming: 6 bases; junction bases outside the gene matches: 6. Germline values: CDR1 MGHRA, CDR2 YSYEKL.